This T cell receptor (beta chain) was documented in a study of regulatory dendritic cells for organ transplantation. Study-level findings and limits: The authors noted considerable between-person heterogeneity in alloreactive memory CD8+ cells.

As for this clone: What it binds is unknown.

This CDR3 region has 13 residues. The V gene's germline CDR1 is MNHEY and CDR2 SVGAGI. Trimming pared 5 bases from V and 5 bases from J, leaving 12 bases between. Generated by immunoSEQ multiplex PCR, the TCRdb table keeps only in-frame clones and is missing some. The sample comprises tens of thousands of clones, roughly 80% of which are singletons, and under 0.12% rests with the top ten. What was sequenced was naive CD4+ T cells from blood. As for subset: CD45RA+ naive T cells. This TCR came from a human donor in good health. This chain joins TRBV6-5 and TRBJ1-1, with D hard to call. CDR3 coding DNA: TGTGCCAGCAGTCGGCGGGGAGGAACTGAAGCTTTCTTT. It codes for CASSRRGGTEAFF.